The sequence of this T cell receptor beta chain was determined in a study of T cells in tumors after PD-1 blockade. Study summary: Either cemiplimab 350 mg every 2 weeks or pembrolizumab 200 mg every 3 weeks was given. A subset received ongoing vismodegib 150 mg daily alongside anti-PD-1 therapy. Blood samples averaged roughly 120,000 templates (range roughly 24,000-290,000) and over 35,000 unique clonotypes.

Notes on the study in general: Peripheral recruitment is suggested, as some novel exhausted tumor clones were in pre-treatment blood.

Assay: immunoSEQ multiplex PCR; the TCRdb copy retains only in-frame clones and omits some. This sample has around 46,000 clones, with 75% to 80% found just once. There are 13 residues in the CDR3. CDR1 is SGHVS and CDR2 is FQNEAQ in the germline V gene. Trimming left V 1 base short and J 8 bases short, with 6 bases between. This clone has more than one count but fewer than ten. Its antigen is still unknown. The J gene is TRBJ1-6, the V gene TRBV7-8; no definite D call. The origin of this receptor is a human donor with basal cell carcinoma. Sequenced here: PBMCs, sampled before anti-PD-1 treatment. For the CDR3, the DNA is TGTGCCAGCAGCTTAGTAACAGATTCACCCCTCCACTTT. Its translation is CASSLVTDSPLHF.